The rows below give T cell receptor beta chains drawn from one sample of a study of shared clonotypes between healthy human individuals. The assay was immunoSEQ multiplex PCR, and TCRdb's table has in-frame clones only and misses some. Of about 490,000 clones in the sample, 65% to 80% were seen once. The material sequenced was PBMCs. Source of these receptors: a woman in her thirties or forties in good health. Some clones in this sample may be carry-over from other donors' samples. CDR3s include the opening cysteine and the closing phenylalanine or tryptophan. Each record gives: clone size, V gene, D gene, J gene, CDR3 protein, CDR3 DNA. A D gene is named only where the DNA matches it firmly. Clone size is not always given. Where it is, it says once, few, many or a class for expanded clones.

.	TRBV18	TRBD2	TRBJ2-7	CASSGGDSRHEQYF	TGTGCCAGCTCAGGGGGGGATAGCAGGCACGAGCAGTACTTC
.	TRBV27	TRBD2	TRBJ2-3	CASSPGGVLDTQYF	TGTGCCAGCAGCCCGGGGGGGGTATTGGATACGCAGTATTTT
.	TRBV6-4	TRBD2	TRBJ2-7	CASTSGLAEAYEQYF	TGTGCCAGCACCTCGGGACTAGCGGAGGCCTACGAGCAGTACTTC
.	TRBV11-3	TRBD2	TRBJ2-3	CASSSVSGGPDTQYF	TGTGCCAGCAGCTCGGTTAGCGGGGGACCAGATACGCAGTATTTT
many	TRBV4-2	TRBD2	TRBJ2-2	CASSRSGREDTGELFF	TGTGCCAGCAGCCGCAGCGGGAGAGAGGACACCGGGGAGCTGTTTTTT
.	TRBV7-9	TRBD2	TRBJ2-7	CASSLAVASGSWYEQYF	TGTGCCAGCAGCTTAGCGGTGGCTAGCGGGAGTTGGTACGAGCAGTACTTC
.	TRBV7-3	TRBD2	TRBJ2-3	CASSPIRTSGLITDTQYF	TGTGCCAGCAGCCCGATTAGGACTAGCGGGCTGATCACAGATACGCAGTATTTT
.	TRBV7-8	TRBD1	TRBJ1-3	CASSPRGPGNTIYF	TGTGCCAGCAGCCCCAGGGGGCCTGGAAACACCATATATTTT
.	TRBV15	.	TRBJ1-4	CATSGGRLDPTNEKLFF	TGTGCCACCAGCGGAGGGAGGTTGGATCCAACTAATGAAAAACTGTTTTTT
.	TRBV2	TRBD1	TRBJ1-2	CASSRGPGYTF	TGTGCCAGCAGCAGGGGGCCTGGCTACACCTTC
.	TRBV11-2	.	TRBJ2-4	CASSFSRDDDIQYF	TGTGCCAGCAGCTTTAGCAGGGACGACGACATTCAGTACTTC
.	TRBV5-1	.	TRBJ1-4	CASSLYATNEKLFF	TGCGCCAGCAGCTTGTATGCAACTAATGAAAAACTGTTTTTT
.	TRBV5-1	.	TRBJ2-7	CASSLAGGTLAGEQYF	TGCGCCAGCAGCTTGGCTGGGGGGACCCTCGCCGGTGAGCAGTACTTC
.	TRBV7-8	.	TRBJ2-2	CASSLFSINTGELFF	TGTGCCAGCAGCTTATTTTCAATTAACACCGGGGAGCTGTTTTTT
.	TRBV7-3	.	TRBJ2-3	CASSLTRSPDTQYF	TGTGCCAGCAGCTTAACTAGGTCGCCAGATACGCAGTATTTT
once	TRBV2	.	TRBJ2-5	CASSQAGDQYF	TGTGCCAGCAGCCAAGCCGGGGACCAGTACTTC
once	TRBV25-1	.	TRBJ1-4	CASSDLGPRAVEKLFF	TGTGCCAGCAGTGACCTAGGACCTCGGGCGGTGGAAAAACTGTTTTTT
.	TRBV2	.	TRBJ1-2	CASSLGQTYGYTF	TGTGCCAGCAGTCTAGGACAGACCTATGGCTACACCTTC
.	TRBV10-3	.	TRBJ1-1	CAISERMDTEAFF	TGTGCCATCAGTGAGAGGATGGACACTGAAGCTTTCTTT
few	TRBV30	.	TRBJ1-1	CAWSSPGTNTEAFF	TGTGCCTGGAGTTCCCCGGGCACGAACACTGAAGCTTTCTTT
.	TRBV27	TRBD2	TRBJ2-7	CASSYRVGLVSYEQYF	TGTGCCAGCAGTTATCGCGTGGGACTAGTATCCTACGAGCAGTACTTC